This T cell receptor beta chain was recovered during a study of prognosis after radiotherapy for stage I lung cancer. Study in general: Therapy given concurrently with stereotactic body radiotherapy reached no patient.

This clonotype came up many times. Trimming cost V 4 bases and J 0 bases, with 12 bases left between them. This CDR3 is built from 16 residues. Looked up from germline, CDR1 is LGHNA and CDR2 is YNFKEQ. Genomic DNA was subjected to two-round multiplex PCR for amplification of TCR beta CDR3. Amplification during the initial PCR round employed primers specific to each TRBV and TRBJ gene. TCRdb re-derived calls from the multiplex PCR reads in MiXCR, one entry per CDR3 protein. In the table there are roughly 30,000 distinct CDR3 sequences, 40% to 60% of which are singletons. This receptor was obtained from a donor over 45 with non-small cell lung cancer. V gene TRBV4-2 combines with J gene TRBJ2-2, with D possibly being TRBD2 (6 bases). Sequenced material: PBMCs, taken before or after stereotactic body radiation therapy (not recorded which). CDR3 sequence: CASSPSGTSNTGELFF. The CDR3 region has the DNA TGTGCCAGCAGCCCCTCCGGGACTTCGAACACCGGGGAGCTGTTTTTT.